These T cell receptor beta chains were read from a single sample in a study of T cell repertoires in cytomegalovirus infection. TCRdb used MiXCR to reprocess the reads, holding one entry per CDR3 protein. Of around 450,000 distinct CDR3 sequences in the sample, 10% to 12% were seen once. The sequenced material came from PBMCs. These receptors were collected from a human donor in good health (CMV status not recorded). Some clones in this sample may be carry-over from other donors' samples. The CDR3 runs from the conserved cysteine through the conserved F or W. D genes are given only for firm matches. Only part of the rows carry a size: once, few, many, or a class if the clone is expanded.

TRBV24-1	TRBD2	TRBJ2-1	many	CATSDRLSGRQFF	TGTGCCACCAGTGATCGTCTCAGCGGGAGGCAGTTCTTC
TRBV27	-	TRBJ1-2	-	CASSGKGEDYGYTF	TGTGCCAGTTCGGGAAAAGGGGAGGACTATGGCTACACCTTC
TRBV6-6	-	TRBJ1-1	-	CASLNPLTNTEAFF	TGTGCCAGCCTAAACCCATTAACTAACACTGAAGCTTTCTTT
TRBV30	-	TRBJ2-1	-	CAWSPARGTVRFF	TGTGCCTGGAGTCCCGCTCGGGGCACGGTGAGATTCTTC
TRBV6-6	TRBD1	TRBJ1-2	many	CATTPEGQAGLYTF	TGTGCCACCACTCCCGAGGGACAGGCAGGCCTCTACACCTTC
TRBV7-3	TRBD2	TRBJ2-1	many	CASSSGLAYNEQFF	TGTGCCAGCAGCTCGGGACTAGCCTACAATGAGCAGTTCTTC
TRBV30	-	TRBJ1-2	many	CAWRHLRRNYGYTF	TGTGCCTGGAGACACTTAAGAAGGAACTATGGCTACACCTTC
TRBV7-9	-	TRBJ1-2	many	CASSPPDLLGGYTF	TGTGCCAGCAGCCCCCCCGACCTATTGGGTGGCTACACCTTC
TRBV20-1	TRBD2	TRBJ2-1	-	CSAHGREWYNEQFF	TGCAGTGCTCATGGGCGGGAGTGGTACAATGAGCAGTTCTTC
TRBV29-1	-	TRBJ1-2	few	CSVEDLGRLYGYTF	TGCAGCGTTGAAGATCTGGGGCGTCTCTATGGCTACACCTTC
TRBV7-2	TRBD2	TRBJ2-1	many	CASSIAGGTSGIEQFF	TGTGCCAGCAGCATCGCAGGTGGGACTAGCGGGATTGAGCAGTTCTTC
TRBV11-2	TRBD2	TRBJ2-6	few	CASSHPGGMGSGANVLTF	TGTGCCAGCAGCCACCCCGGGGGGATGGGCTCTGGGGCCAACGTCCTGACTTTC
TRBV27	-	TRBJ1-5	many	CASSLASGGLQPQHF	TGTGCCAGCAGTTTAGCGTCGGGAGGCCTTCAGCCCCAGCATTTT
TRBV20-1	-	TRBJ2-1	few	CSARRPSASSYNEQFF	TGCAGTGCTAGGAGACCGAGTGCTAGCTCCTACAATGAGCAGTTCTTC